This T cell receptor (beta chain) emerged from a study of PD-1 blockade in classical Hodgkin lymphoma. Study background: Nivolumab dosing for patients was 3 mg/kg, administered intravenously every 2 weeks.

Each of the patients experienced relapse following autologous stem cell transplantation, and their brentuximab vedotin exposure differed. Study-wide points: Individuals initiating nivolumab under 1 year after ASCT were excluded. The study reported lower baseline TCR diversity in newly diagnosed patients than in healthy donors.

Germline CDR1 MNHEY, CDR2 SVGAGI. CDR3 length equals 15 residues. The J segment lost 5 bases and the V segment lost 5 bases, leaving 6 bases of the junction unmatched. Produced via immunoSEQ multiplex PCR; TCRdb's table is partial and in-frame only. The data show fewer than 70,000 clones, approximately 90% seen once. A few counts support this clone. Its antigen is not known. The chain joins TRBV6-5 to TRBJ1-6; 7 nucleotides match TRBD1. This sequence was found in a human donor with classical Hodgkin lymphoma. Sequenced material: peripheral blood mononuclear cells (PBMCs), taken before the second cycle of nivolumab. The CDR3 is CASSTVTGNNSPLHF. For the CDR3, the DNA is TGTGCCAGCAGTACCGTGACAGGGAATAATTCACCCCTCCACTTT.